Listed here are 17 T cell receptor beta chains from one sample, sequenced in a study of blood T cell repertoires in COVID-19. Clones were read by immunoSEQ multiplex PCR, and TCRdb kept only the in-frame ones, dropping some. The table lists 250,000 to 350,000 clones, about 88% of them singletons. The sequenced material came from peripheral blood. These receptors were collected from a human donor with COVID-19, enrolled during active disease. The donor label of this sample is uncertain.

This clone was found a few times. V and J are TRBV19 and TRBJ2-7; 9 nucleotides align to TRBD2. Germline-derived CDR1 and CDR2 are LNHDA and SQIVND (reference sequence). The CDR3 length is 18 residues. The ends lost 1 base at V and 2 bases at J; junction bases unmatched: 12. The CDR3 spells CASSIGLAGRELPYEQYF. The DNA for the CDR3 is TGTGCCAGTAGTATAGGCCTAGCGGGAAGAGAGCTCCCCTACGAGCAGTACTTC.

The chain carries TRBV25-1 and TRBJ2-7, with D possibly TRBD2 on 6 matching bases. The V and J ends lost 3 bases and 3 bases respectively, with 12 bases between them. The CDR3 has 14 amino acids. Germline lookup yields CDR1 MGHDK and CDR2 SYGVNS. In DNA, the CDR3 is TGTGCCAGCAGTGATACACGGAGGGGCTACGAGCAGTACTTC. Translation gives CASSDTRRGYEQYF.

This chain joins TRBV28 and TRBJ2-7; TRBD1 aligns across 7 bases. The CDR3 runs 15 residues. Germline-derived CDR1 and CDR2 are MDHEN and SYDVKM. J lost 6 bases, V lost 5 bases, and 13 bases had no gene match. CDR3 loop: CASSLGNRRTGEQYF. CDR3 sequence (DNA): TGTGCCAGCAGTCTCGGCAACCGACGGACAGGCGAGCAGTACTTC.

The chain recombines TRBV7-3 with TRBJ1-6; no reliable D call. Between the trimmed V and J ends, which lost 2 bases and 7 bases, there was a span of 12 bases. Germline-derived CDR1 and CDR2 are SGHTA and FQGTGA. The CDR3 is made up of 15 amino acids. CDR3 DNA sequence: TGTGCCAGCAGCTTACCGGGGATCAGCAATTCACCCCTCCACTTT. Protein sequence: CASSLPGISNSPLHF.

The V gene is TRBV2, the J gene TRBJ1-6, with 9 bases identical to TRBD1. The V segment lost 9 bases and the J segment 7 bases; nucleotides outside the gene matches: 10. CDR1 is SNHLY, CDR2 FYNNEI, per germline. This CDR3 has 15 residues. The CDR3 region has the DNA TGTGCCAGAGCCTCGGGACAGGGTATGAATTCACCCCTCCACTTT. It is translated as CARASGQGMNSPLHF.

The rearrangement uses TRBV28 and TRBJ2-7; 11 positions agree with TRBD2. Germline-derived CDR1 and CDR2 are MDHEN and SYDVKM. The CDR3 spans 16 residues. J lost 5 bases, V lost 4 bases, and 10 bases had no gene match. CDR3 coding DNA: TGTGCCAGCAGTTCTCCGGCTAGCGGGAGGAGGGACGAGCAGTACTTC. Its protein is CASSSPASGRRDEQYF.

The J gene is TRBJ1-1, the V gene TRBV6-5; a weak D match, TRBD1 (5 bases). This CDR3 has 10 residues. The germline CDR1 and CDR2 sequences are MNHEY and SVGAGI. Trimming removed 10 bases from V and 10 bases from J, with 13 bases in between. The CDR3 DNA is TGTGCCACTAACCCAAGGGGAGCTTTCTTT. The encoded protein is CATNPRGAFF.

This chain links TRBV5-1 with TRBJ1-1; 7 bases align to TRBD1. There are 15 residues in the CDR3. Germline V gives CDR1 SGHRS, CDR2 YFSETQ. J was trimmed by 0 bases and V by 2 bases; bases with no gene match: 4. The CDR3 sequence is CASSLGQVVNTEAFF. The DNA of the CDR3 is TGCGCCAGCAGCTTAGGACAGGTTGTGAACACTGAAGCTTTCTTT.

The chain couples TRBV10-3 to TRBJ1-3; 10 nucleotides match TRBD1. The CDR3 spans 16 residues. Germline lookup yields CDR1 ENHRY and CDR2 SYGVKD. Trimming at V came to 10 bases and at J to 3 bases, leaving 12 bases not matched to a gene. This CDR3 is CATQRTGGVGGNTIYF. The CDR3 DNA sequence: TGTGCCACCCAGAGGACAGGGGGAGTCGGTGGAAACACCATATATTTT.

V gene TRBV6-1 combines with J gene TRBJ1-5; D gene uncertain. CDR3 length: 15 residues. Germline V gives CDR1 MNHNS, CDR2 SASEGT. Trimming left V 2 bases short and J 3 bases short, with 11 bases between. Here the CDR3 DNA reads TGTGCCAGCAGTGAAAGGAGGGCCTACAATCAGCCCCAGCATTTT. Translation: CASSERRAYNQPQHF.

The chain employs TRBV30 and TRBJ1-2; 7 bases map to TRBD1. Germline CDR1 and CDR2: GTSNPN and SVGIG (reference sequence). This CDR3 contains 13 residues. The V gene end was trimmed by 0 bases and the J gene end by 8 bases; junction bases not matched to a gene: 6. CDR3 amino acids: CAWSVQGGEGYTF. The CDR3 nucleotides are TGTGCCTGGAGTGTTCAGGGGGGCGAAGGCTACACCTTC.

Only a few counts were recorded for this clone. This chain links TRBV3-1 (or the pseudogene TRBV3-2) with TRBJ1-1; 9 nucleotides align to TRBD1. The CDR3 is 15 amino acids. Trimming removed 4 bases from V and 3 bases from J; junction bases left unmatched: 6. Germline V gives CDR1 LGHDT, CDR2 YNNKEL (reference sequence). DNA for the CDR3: TGTGCCAGCAGCCTCCGAGACAGGGGGGACACTGAAGCTTTCTTT. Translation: CASSLRDRGDTEAFF.

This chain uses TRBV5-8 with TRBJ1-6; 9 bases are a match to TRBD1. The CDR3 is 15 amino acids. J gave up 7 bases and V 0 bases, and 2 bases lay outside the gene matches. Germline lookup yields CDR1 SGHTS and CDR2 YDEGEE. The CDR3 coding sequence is TGTGCCAGCAGCTTGGTACAGGGGGCAAATTCACCCCTCCACTTT. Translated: CASSLVQGANSPLHF.

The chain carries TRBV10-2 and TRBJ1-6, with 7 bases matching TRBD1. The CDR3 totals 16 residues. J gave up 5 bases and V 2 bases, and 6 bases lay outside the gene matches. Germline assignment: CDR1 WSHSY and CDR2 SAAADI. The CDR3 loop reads CASSEDGTANNSPLHF. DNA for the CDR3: TGCGCCAGCAGTGAGGACGGGACAGCCAATAATTCACCCCTCCACTTT.

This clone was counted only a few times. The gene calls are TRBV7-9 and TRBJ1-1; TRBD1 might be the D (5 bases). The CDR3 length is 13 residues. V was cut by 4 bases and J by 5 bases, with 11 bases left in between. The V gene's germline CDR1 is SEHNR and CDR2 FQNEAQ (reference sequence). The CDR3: CASSSQGRTEAFF. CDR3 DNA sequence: TGTGCCAGCAGCTCCCAGGGAAGGACTGAAGCTTTCTTT.

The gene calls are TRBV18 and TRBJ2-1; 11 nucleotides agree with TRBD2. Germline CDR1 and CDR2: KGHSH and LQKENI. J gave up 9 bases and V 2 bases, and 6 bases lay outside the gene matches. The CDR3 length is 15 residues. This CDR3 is CASSPETSGNSEQFF. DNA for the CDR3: TGTGCCAGCTCACCAGAGACTAGCGGGAATAGTGAGCAGTTCTTC.

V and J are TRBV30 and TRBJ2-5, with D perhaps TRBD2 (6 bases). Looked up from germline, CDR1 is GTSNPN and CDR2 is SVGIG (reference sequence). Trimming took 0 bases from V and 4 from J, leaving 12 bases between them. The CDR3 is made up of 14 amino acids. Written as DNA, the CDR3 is TGTGCCTGGAGTGTAAGGAGGGGACGAGAGACCCAGTACTTC. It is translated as CAWSVRRGRETQYF.